Listed here are 31 T cell receptor beta chains from one sample, sequenced in a study of T cells in Graves' hyperthyroidism and ophthalmopathy. TCR beta CDR3 regions were amplified from RNA. Using the HTBI primer set, a first-round RT-PCR was run on the TCR CDR3. TCRdb processed the multiplex PCR reads anew with MiXCR; each CDR3 protein has one entry. The sample carries 750,000 to 950,000 distinct CDR3 sequences, around 39% recorded once. Input material: blood. The receptors derive from a man aged 18 to 29 with Graves' hyperthyroidism.

This chain links TRBV7-9 with TRBJ2-5; D gene ambiguous. The CDR3 totals 14 residues. Trimming took 7 bases from V and 4 from J, leaving 16 bases between them. In germline, CDR1 is SEHNR, CDR2 FQNEAQ (reference sequence). CDR3 nucleotide sequence: TGTGCCAGCACCAAGGGCTACCTGCCAGAGACCCAGTACTTC. Translation: CASTKGYLPETQYF.

This clonotype has only a few counts. V is TRBV19 and J is TRBJ2-2, with unresolved D. The CDR3 is made up of 15 amino acids. V was clipped by 7 bases and J by 1 base, with 13 bases between them. Germline loops: CDR1 LNHDA, CDR2 SQIVND (reference sequence). CDR3 sequence reads: CASTLRTGNTGELFF. The CDR3, as DNA: TGTGCCAGTACCCTTCGGACGGGGAACACCGGGGAGCTGTTTTTT.

Many counts were recorded for this clonotype. The rearrangement uses TRBV14 and TRBJ1-6; D is possibly TRBD1 (5 bases). This CDR3 contains 16 residues. Germline V gives CDR1 SGHDN, CDR2 FVKESK. Trimming pared 5 bases from V and 0 bases from J, leaving 11 bases between. CDR3 sequence reads: CASSYDRSSYNSPLHF. In DNA form, the CDR3 reads TGTGCCAGCAGCTATGACAGAAGCTCCTATAATTCACCCCTCCACTTT.

The chain links TRBV14 to TRBJ2-2, with TRBD2 matching over 8 bases. There are 10 residues in the CDR3. In germline, CDR1 is SGHDN, CDR2 FVKESK. The junction had 0 bases not matched to a gene; V was cut back by 3 bases and J by 15 bases. The CDR3 DNA sequence: TGTGCCAGCAGCCACGGGGGGGTGTTTTTT. This encodes CASSHGGVFF.

The table lists this clonotype with many counts. The genes are TRBV20-1 and TRBJ1-2, with D perhaps matching TRBD1 (6 bases). Germline CDR1 reads DFQATT; CDR2 reads SNEGSKA (reference sequence). This CDR3 region has 15 residues. Deletions cut 3 bases from V and 1 base from J, with 15 bases between. CDR3 nucleotides: TGCAGTGCTAGTCCTACGGGACACTTTAACTATGGCTACACCTTC. This gives the protein CSASPTGHFNYGYTF.

V is TRBV7-3 and J is TRBJ2-7, with 8 bases lining up with TRBD1. The germline CDR1 and CDR2 sequences are SGHTA and FQGTGA. The CDR3 totals 14 residues. Trimming took 3 bases from V and 7 from J; bases not matched to a gene: 8. CDR3 sequence reads: CASSLEGQVLEQYF. The CDR3 nucleotides read TGTGCCAGCAGCTTGGAGGGACAGGTCCTGGAGCAGTACTTC.

In this sample, this clonotype turned up a few times. The J gene is TRBJ1-1, the V gene TRBV5-4; D gene uncertain. The CDR3 consists of 14 residues. Germline V CDR1 and CDR2: SGHNT, YYREEE (reference sequence). Trimming removed 3 bases from V and 2 bases from J, with 11 bases in between. The CDR3 DNA reads as TGTGCCAGCAGCTACCCGACACCTAACACTGAAGCTTTCTTT. Residues: CASSYPTPNTEAFF.

This sequence joins TRBV25-1 and TRBJ2-2, with 11 nucleotides matching TRBD1. This CDR3 is 15 amino acids long. Losses at the gene ends were 3 bases for V and 6 bases for J; bases not matched to a gene: 3. Germline CDR1 reads MGHDK; CDR2 reads SYGVNS. CDR3 amino acids: CASSDLGQGAGELFF. The CDR3 DNA follows: TGTGCCAGCAGTGATCTGGGACAGGGGGCCGGGGAGCTGTTTTTT.

Points on this clonotype: This may come from a read error, since a much larger clone is one base off. The rearrangement uses TRBV19 and TRBJ2-7, with 9 bases that match TRBD1. The CDR3 length is 12 residues. The germline V gene encodes CDR1 LNHDA and CDR2 SQIVND (reference sequence). Losses at the gene ends were 11 bases for V and 5 bases for J; bases not matched to a gene: 7. The CDR3 loop reads CACGTGWHEQYF. CDR3 nucleotide sequence: TGTGCCTGCGGGACAGGGTGGCACGAGCAGTACTTC.

This clonotype occurred many times. The gene calls are TRBV15 and TRBJ1-6, with a possible D match to TRBD1 (5 bases). Trimming shortened V by 1 base and J by 4 bases, and 11 bases separated the two germline ends. Germline V gives CDR1 LNHNV, CDR2 YYDKDF (reference sequence). The CDR3 is made up of 16 amino acids. CDR3 DNA sequence: TGTGCCACCAGCAGAGGGGACGTCGTTTATAATTCACCCCTCCACTTT. Encoded protein: CATSRGDVVYNSPLHF.

This clonotype was found many times. The chain recombines TRBV29-1 with TRBJ1-2; D unclear. The germline CDR1 and CDR2 sequences are SQVTM and ANQGSEA. Trimming took off 8 bases at V and 5 bases at J, with 15 bases between the two ends. This CDR3 spans 12 amino acids. Here the CDR3 DNA reads TGCAGCTTAGAGACTGAACAGTATGGCTACACCTTC. Its translation is CSLETEQYGYTF.

The V gene is TRBV7-9, the J gene TRBJ1-3; TRBD1 is a possible D gene (5 bases). The germline gives CDR1 SEHNR, CDR2 FQNEAQ (reference sequence). There are 16 residues in the CDR3. V shed 5 bases and J shed 2 bases, with 16 bases lying between them. The CDR3 sequence: CASSRTARGAGNTIYF. Here the CDR3 DNA reads TGTGCCAGCAGCCGAACAGCCCGGGGGGCTGGAAACACCATATATTTT.

This clonotype has more than one count but fewer than ten. The chain has TRBV7-9 and TRBJ2-2; tentatively, D is TRBD1 (5 bases). There are 16 residues in the CDR3. Germline CDR1 SEHNR, CDR2 FQNEAQ (reference sequence). The germline V and J ends were trimmed by 5 bases and 1 base, with 14 bases remaining between them. DNA of the CDR3: TGTGCCAGCAGCGGCAGGGTTCCGGAGAACACCGGGGAGCTGTTTTTT. Translation gives CASSGRVPENTGELFF.

The CDR3 protein is CASKDDRETQYF. CDR3 sequence (DNA): TGTGCCAGCAAAGATGACAGGGAGACCCAGTACTTC. The chain couples TRBV12-3 or TRBV12-4 to TRBJ2-5; maybe TRBD1 (6 bases). The CDR3 consists of 12 residues. Trimming removed 7 bases at V and 5 bases at J, with 11 bases between.

This clonotype was seen many times. V usage is TRBV29-1 and J usage is TRBJ2-7; TRBD2 agrees at 8 bases. The CDR3 has 13 residues. The J segment lost 7 bases and the V segment lost 5 bases, leaving 10 bases of the junction unmatched. Germline V lookup: CDR1 SQVTM, CDR2 ANQGSEA. This chain's CDR3 is CSVNDGGVGEQYF. Written as DNA, the CDR3 is TGCAGCGTTAATGACGGGGGGGTTGGGGAGCAGTACTTC.

In this sample, this clonotype turned up a few times. Relative to the germline gene, one junction end is altered; a read error may explain this. The chain is built from TRBV10-3 and TRBJ2-7, with D perhaps given as TRBD1 or TRBD2 (5 bases each). There are 15 residues in the CDR3. Germline CDR1 ENHRY, CDR2 SYGVKD. The DNA of the CDR3 is TGTGCCAGCAGTCCACACCGAGGGACGGCCTACGAGCAGTACTTC. Translation gives CASSPHRGTAYEQYF.

In this sample, this clonotype turned up many times. J is TRBJ1-5 and V is TRBV6-5; no firm D call. Between the trimmed V and J ends, which lost 5 bases and 1 base, there was a span of 6 bases. Germline V gene sequence: CDR1 MNHEY, CDR2 SVGAGI. This CDR3 has 13 residues. CDR3 region: CASSELSNQPQHF. CDR3 in DNA: TGTGCCAGCAGTGAGCTCAGCAATCAGCCCCAGCATTTT.

The rearrangement joins TRBV9 to TRBJ1-1, with a tentative D call TRBD1 (5 bases). The CDR3 contains 15 residues. With 2 bases removed from V and 5 bases from J, the gap between germline ends came to 16 bases. Germline CDR1 SGDLS, CDR2 YYNGEE. This chain's CDR3 is CASSVARDFGTEAFF. Here the CDR3 DNA reads TGTGCCAGCAGCGTTGCCCGGGACTTCGGGACTGAAGCTTTCTTT.

V is TRBV2 and J is TRBJ1-2; 7 bases fit TRBD1. Germline V gene data show CDR1 as SNHLY and CDR2 as FYNNEI. The CDR3 length is 14 residues. J was trimmed by 5 bases and V by 4 bases; bases with no gene match: 7. The CDR3 region has the DNA TGTGCCAGCAGTGCGGCAGGGGGTCGATATGGCTACACCTTC. Protein product: CASSAAGGRYGYTF.

This clonotype was detected ten times or more. The chain uses TRBV7-2 and TRBJ1-3; no clear D. CDR3 length: 13 amino acids. With 8 bases removed from V and 0 bases from J, the gap between germline ends came to 8 bases. Germline CDR1 SGHTA, CDR2 FQGNSA. CDR3 protein: CASGRNSGNTIYF. The CDR3 nucleotides read TGTGCCAGCGGACGGAACTCTGGAAACACCATATATTTT. The complete variable domain, with remaining parts taken from reference TRBV7-2 and TRBJ1-3, reads GAGVSQSPSNKVTEKGKDVELRCDPISGHTALYWYRQSLGQGLEFLIYFQGNSAPDKSGLPSDRFSAERTGGSVSTLTIQRTQQEDSAVYLCASGRNSGNTIYFGEGSWLTVV.

The CDR3 coding sequence is TGTGCCAGCAGCTCGTACAGGGAAAAACTGTTTTTT. Protein: CASSSYREKLFF. The rearrangement links TRBV5-6 to TRBJ1-4, with TRBD1 as a possible D gene (5 bases). The CDR3 runs 12 residues. The V gene lost 3 bases and the J gene lost 8 bases, with 8 bases spanning the gap. CDR1 SGHDT and CDR2 YYEEEE come from the germline V gene. Looking up the rest from reference TRBV5-6 and TRBJ1-4 gives the full variable domain: DAGVTQSPTHLIKTRGQQVTLRCSPKSGHDTVSWYQQALGQGPQFIFQYYEEEERQRGNFPDRFSGHQFPNYSSELNVNALLLGDSALYLCASSSYREKLFFGSGTQLSVL.

The chain links TRBV7-2 to TRBJ2-7; 10 positions match TRBD1. Trimming took 8 bases from V and 2 from J; bases not matched to a gene: 12. Germline CDR1 SGHTA, CDR2 FQGNSA. The CDR3 has 16 residues. CDR3 in amino acids: CASSPLGQGSPYEQYF. The CDR3 bases are TGTGCCAGCTCACCACTGGGACAGGGGAGCCCCTACGAGCAGTACTTC.

About this clonotype: Its ends do not fully match the called genes, so a read error is possible. This rearrangement joins TRBV15 to TRBJ1-2; 7 nucleotides match TRBD1. CDR3 length: 11 amino acids. The germline V gene has CDR1 LNHNV and CDR2 YYDKDF (reference sequence). The CDR3, as DNA: TGTGCCACCAGCAGAGGAGAGGGGGCCCTCTTC. Translation: CATSRGEGALF.

This clonotype was counted at least ten times. V gene TRBV20-1 combines with J gene TRBJ1-2, with a tentative D call TRBD1 (5 bases). V shed 1 base and J shed 6 bases, with 15 bases lying between them. Germline V gene sequence: CDR1 DFQATT, CDR2 SNEGSKA (reference sequence). CDR3 length: 14 residues. The CDR3 region has the DNA TGCAGTGCTAGAGCCTCAGGGAGGGACGATGGCTACACCTTC. Amino acid sequence: CSARASGRDDGYTF.

About this clonotype itself: Relative to the germline gene, one junction end is altered; a read error may explain this. This chain links TRBV29-1 with TRBJ2-7; maybe TRBD2 (5 bases). Germline values: CDR1 SQVTM, CDR2 ANQGSEA. There are 11 residues in the CDR3. The CDR3 bases are TGTGGATGGGAGAGGCCTGGTGAGCAGTACTTC. Translated: CGWERPGEQYF.

This clonotype was counted at least ten times. The genes are TRBV6-1 and TRBJ1-2, with D unclear. V lost 2 bases, J lost 2 bases, and 6 bases lay in between. Germline V gene sequence: CDR1 MNHNS, CDR2 SASEGT. This CDR3 is built from 13 residues. The CDR3: CASSESGNYGYTF. In nucleotides, the CDR3 is TGTGCCAGCAGTGAATCGGGAAACTATGGCTACACCTTC.

In this sample, this clonotype turned up many times. The chain carries TRBV24-1 and TRBJ2-7, with 10 positions matching TRBD1. The trim removed 4 bases at V and 5 bases at J, leaving 7 bases unmatched. Looked up from germline, CDR1 is KGHDR and CDR2 is SFDVKD. The CDR3 has 15 residues. This CDR3 is CATSDPGQGNHEQYF. DNA of the CDR3: TGTGCCACCAGTGACCCGGGACAGGGGAACCACGAGCAGTACTTC.

This clonotype is a singleton in its sample. The J gene is TRBJ2-2, the V gene TRBV6-1, with 11 bases fitting TRBD1. The germline CDR1 and CDR2 sequences are MNHNS and SASEGT. The CDR3 has 17 amino acids. V was clipped by 5 bases and J by 0 bases; unmatched bases: 5. The CDR3: CASSTGQGASNTGELFF. The CDR3 coding sequence is TGTGCCAGCAGTACCGGACAGGGGGCTTCGAACACCGGGGAGCTGTTTTTT.

V gene TRBV7-9 combines with J gene TRBJ2-5; 9 bases fit TRBD2. The germline CDR1 and CDR2 sequences are SEHNR and FQNEAQ (reference sequence). This CDR3 region has 17 residues. V was pared by 4 bases and J by 1 base, with 10 bases of the junction left unmatched. The CDR3 sequence: CASSSPRGGGAQETQYF. CDR3 nucleotides: TGTGCCAGCAGCTCCCCAAGGGGCGGGGGGGCCCAAGAGACCCAGTACTTC.

The chain has TRBV11-1 and TRBJ1-6, with TRBD1 as a possible D gene (6 bases). Trimming removed 5 bases at V and 7 bases at J, with 21 bases between. This CDR3 is 17 amino acids long. Per the germline V gene, CDR1 is SGHAT and CDR2 is FQDESV (reference sequence). The CDR3 here is CASSQTRRQGLNSPLHF. CDR3 nucleotides: TGTGCCAGCAGCCAAACACGCCGGCAGGGGCTCAATTCACCCCTCCACTTT.

The sample holds many counts of this clonotype. The J gene is TRBJ1-1, the V gene TRBV20-1; D is unresolved. V lost 4 bases and J 3 bases, leaving 6 bases between the germline ends. This CDR3 is built from 11 residues. Germline CDR1 DFQATT, CDR2 SNEGSKA (reference sequence). CDR3 protein: CSAITYTEAFF. In nucleotides, the CDR3 is TGCAGTGCTATTACATACACTGAAGCTTTCTTT.